The TCR beta chain described here comes from a study of T cell responses to AZD1222 COVID-19 vaccine. Study-level points and caveats: The donor cohort was predominantly white British with a female majority, and clonal diversity may have been underestimated. Nearly half of spike-specific TCRs reportedly go after variant regions that carry no mutations.

The assay was immunoSEQ multiplex PCR, and TCRdb's table has in-frame clones only and misses some. This sample has 200,000 or so clones, with 80% to 95% found just once. This clone was detected only a few times. Its matching antigen is unknown. This receptor was obtained from an adult who received the AZD1222 COVID-19 vaccine. The material sequenced was peripheral blood, taken 28 days after the second AZD1222 dose.

In DNA form, the CDR3 reads TGTGCCACCGCTCTGAGGGGTAGCACTGAAGCTTTCTTT. The encoded protein is CATALRGSTEAFF. The chain is built from TRBV24-1 and TRBJ1-1, with D possibly matching TRBD1 (5 bases). Per the germline V gene, CDR1 is KGHDR and CDR2 is SFDVKD. The CDR3 is 13 amino acids. Trimming took 9 bases from V and 4 from J, leaving 14 bases between them.